This T cell receptor (beta chain) derives from a study of blood T cell repertoires in COVID-19. This study enrolled people aged 18 to 89 from about 24 US geographic areas. Generated by immunoSEQ multiplex PCR, the TCRdb table keeps only in-frame clones and is missing some. Of fewer than 500,000 clones in the sample, around nine tenths are singletons; the top ten hold about 2.1%. The CDR3 length is 14 residues. Trimming stripped 4 bases from V and 4 bases from J, with 12 bases between. CDR1 LNHDA and CDR2 SQIVND come from the germline V gene (reference sequence). Material for sequencing was PBMCs or T cells enriched from blood (not recorded which). This TCR derives from a woman aged 18-29 years with acute COVID-19. The chain uses TRBV19 and TRBJ2-3; D remains unclear. CDR3 sequence: CASSTPTIPDTQYF. In DNA, the CDR3 is TGTGCCAGTAGTACCCCTACTATTCCAGATACGCAGTATTTT.